This TCR beta chain was identified during a study of T cells in Graves' hyperthyroidism and ophthalmopathy. Deletions cut 3 bases from V and 6 bases from J, with 9 bases between. The CDR3 extends over 13 amino acids. The germline V gene has CDR1 DFQATT and CDR2 SNEGSKA (reference sequence). RNA transcripts yielded amplified TCR beta CDR3 regions. TCR CDR3 regions were first amplified by RT-PCR with HTBI primers. TCRdb independently ran MiXCR on the multiplex PCR reads; one entry per CDR3 protein. The table includes under 400,000 distinct CDR3 sequences, 15% to 20% detected once. Comments on this clonotype: Its specificity is unknown.

Whole-study findings and limits: The model's output predicted ophthalmopathy at a median of around 6.9 months prior to onset.

The chain carries TRBV20-1 and TRBJ1-6, with D hard to call. The sequenced sample consisted of blood. This clonotype was sampled from a woman between 35 and 50 years old with Graves' ophthalmopathy. The DNA for the CDR3 is TGCAGTGCTAGGGCTACGATTAATTCACCCCTCCACTTT. It specifies CSARATINSPLHF.